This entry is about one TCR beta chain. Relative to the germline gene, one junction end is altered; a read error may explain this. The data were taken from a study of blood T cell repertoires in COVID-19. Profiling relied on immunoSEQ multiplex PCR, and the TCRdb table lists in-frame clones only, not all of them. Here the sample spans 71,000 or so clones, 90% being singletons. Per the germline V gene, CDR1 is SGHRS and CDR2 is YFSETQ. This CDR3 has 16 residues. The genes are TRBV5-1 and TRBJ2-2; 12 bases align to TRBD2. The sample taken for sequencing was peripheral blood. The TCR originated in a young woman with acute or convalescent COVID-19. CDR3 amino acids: CASCFTSGGPAGELFF. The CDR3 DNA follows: TGCGCCAGCTGCTTTACTAGCGGGGGGCCCGCCGGGGAGCTGTTTTTT.